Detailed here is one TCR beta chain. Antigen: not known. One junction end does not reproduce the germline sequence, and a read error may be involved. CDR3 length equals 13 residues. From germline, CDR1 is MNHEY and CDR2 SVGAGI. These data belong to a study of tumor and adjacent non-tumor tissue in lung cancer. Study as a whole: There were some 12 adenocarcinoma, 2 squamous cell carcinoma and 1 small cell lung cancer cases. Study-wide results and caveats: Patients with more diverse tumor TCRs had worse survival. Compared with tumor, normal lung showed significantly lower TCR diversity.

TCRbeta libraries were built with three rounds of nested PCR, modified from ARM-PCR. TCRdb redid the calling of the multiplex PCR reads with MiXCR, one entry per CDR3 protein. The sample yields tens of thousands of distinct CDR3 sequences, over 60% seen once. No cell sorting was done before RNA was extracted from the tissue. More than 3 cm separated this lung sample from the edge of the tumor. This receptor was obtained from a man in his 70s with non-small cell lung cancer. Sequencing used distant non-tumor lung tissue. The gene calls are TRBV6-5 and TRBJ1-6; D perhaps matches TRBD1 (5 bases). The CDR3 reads CVSSAGLLSPLHF. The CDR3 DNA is TGTGTCAGCAGTGCAGGGCTTTTGTCACCCCTCCACTTT.